Shown below are 8 T cell receptor beta chains from a single sample sequenced in a study of cytomegalovirus exposure and HLA in healthy donors. The PCR contained 60 Vbeta and 13 Jbeta primers. TCRdb's table, derived via immunoSEQ multiplex PCR, lists solely in-frame clones and lacks some. The sample includes approximately 130,000 clones, approximately 89% of them seen just once. Sequencing was carried out using PBMCs. The receptors were sampled from a woman under 40 in good health and CMV-seropositive.

The rearrangement uses TRBV28 and TRBJ2-7; 7 positions match TRBD2. CDR3 length: 13 amino acids. Germline lookup yields CDR1 MDHEN and CDR2 SYDVKM. V lost 5 bases and J lost 6; bases outside the gene matches: 7. CDR3 in amino acids: CASSPSGAGEQYF. CDR3 bases: TGTGCCAGCAGTCCGAGCGGGGCAGGCGAGCAGTACTTC.

This clone showed up just once. This rearrangement joins TRBV7-9 to TRBJ1-6; D perhaps matches TRBD1 (6 bases). The germline V gene has CDR1 SEHNR and CDR2 FQNEAQ (reference sequence). The CDR3 sequence is 14 residues long. The V end was cut by 1 base, the J end by 8 bases, with 9 bases between. DNA of the CDR3: TGTGCCAGCAGCTTAGAGGCAGGGGATTCACCCCTCCACTTT. Protein sequence: CASSLEAGDSPLHF.

The V and J genes are TRBV7-3 and TRBJ1-2; D unresolved. V lost 6 bases, J lost 8 bases, and 7 bases lay in between. This CDR3 has 10 residues. Germline V gene sequence: CDR1 SGHTA, CDR2 FQGTGA. The CDR3 DNA reads as TGTGCCAGCAGTTTCGGGGGCTACACCTTC. This gives the protein CASSFGGYTF.

This chain connects TRBV9 to TRBJ2-7; TRBD2 aligns across 10 bases. V lost 0 bases and J lost 2; bases outside the gene matches: 5. Per germline, CDR1 SGDLS and CDR2 YYNGEE. This CDR3 is built from 16 residues. Here the CDR3 reads CASSVDVAGGTYEQYF. DNA of the CDR3: TGTGCCAGCAGCGTAGATGTAGCGGGAGGAACCTACGAGCAGTACTTC. The variable domain in full, with the rest retrieved from reference TRBV9 and TRBJ2-7, is DSGVTQTPKHLITATGQRVTLRCSPRSGDLSVYWYQQSLDQGLQFLIQYYNGEERAKGNILERFSAQQFPDLHSELNLSSLELGDSALYFCASSVDVAGGTYEQYFGPGTRLTVT.

The chain uses TRBV9 and TRBJ1-1; no clear D gene. The CDR3 is 13 amino acids. V was trimmed by 3 bases and J by 0 bases, leaving 6 bases between them. CDR1 SGDLS and CDR2 YYNGEE come from the germline V gene. This CDR3 reads CASSDRVNTEAFF. DNA of the CDR3: TGTGCCAGCAGCGATCGGGTGAACACTGAAGCTTTCTTT. The whole variable domain, filled in from reference TRBV9 and TRBJ1-1, reads DSGVTQTPKHLITATGQRVTLRCSPRSGDLSVYWYQQSLDQGLQFLIQYYNGEERAKGNILERFSAQQFPDLHSELNLSSLELGDSALYFCASSDRVNTEAFFGQGTRLTVV.

The chain uses TRBV20-1 and TRBJ1-6; D ambiguous. The CDR3 is 9 amino acids. Looked up from germline, CDR1 is DFQATT and CDR2 is SNEGSKA (reference sequence). CDR3 DNA: TGCAGCCTCCCCGGGCCCCTCCACTTT. Translation: CSLPGPLHF.

The chain is built from TRBV9 and TRBJ2-3; 10 bases map to TRBD2. Unmatched junction bases numbered 4, after V lost 0 bases and J lost 6 bases. In germline, CDR1 is SGDLS, CDR2 YYNGEE. This CDR3 is 15 amino acids long. The CDR3 spells CASSVVGLARDTQYF. The CDR3 bases are TGTGCCAGCAGCGTAGTGGGACTAGCGAGGGATACGCAGTATTTT.

The rearrangement links TRBV11-2 to TRBJ2-5; 11 nucleotides align to TRBD1. V shed 4 bases and J 5 bases; nucleotides not matched to a gene: 3. Germline CDR1 and CDR2: SGHAT and FQNNGV. The CDR3 extends over 14 amino acids. Written as DNA, the CDR3 is TGTGCCAGCAGCTGGACAGGGGGCGTGGAGACCCAGTACTTC. This sequence encodes CASSWTGGVETQYF.